The 17 T cell receptor beta chains below were found in one sample sequenced in a study of OX40 agonist ivuxolimab in advanced cancers. TCRdb's table, derived via immunoSEQ multiplex PCR, lists solely in-frame clones and lacks some. Here the sample spans tens of thousands of clones, about 90% being singletons. Sequences were derived from CD4+ or CD8+ T cells sorted from blood, sampled in a trial of the OX40 agonist ivuxolimab. Source of these receptors: an adult with an advanced solid tumor such as melanoma, head and neck, liver or kidney cancer.

The rearrangement links TRBV4-2 to TRBJ2-5, with D unclear. The germline V and J ends were trimmed by 0 bases and 2 bases, with 1 base remaining between them. There are 12 residues in the CDR3. Germline V gives CDR1 LGHNA, CDR2 YNFKEQ. This chain's CDR3 is CASSQEQETQYF. The CDR3 nucleotides are TGTGCCAGCAGCCAAGAGCAAGAGACCCAGTACTTC.

The chain links TRBV4-2 to TRBJ2-1; D uncertain. V dropped 0 bases and J dropped 2 bases, with 14 bases sitting between them. The CDR3 contains 17 residues. CDR1 LGHNA and CDR2 YNFKEQ come from the germline V gene. CDR3 in DNA: TGTGCCAGCAGCCAAGAGGAAGCGACGAGAGCCTACAATGAGCAGTTCTTC. The encoded protein is CASSQEEATRAYNEQFF.

The chain carries TRBV15 and TRBJ2-5; 9 nucleotides match TRBD1. Germline V CDR1 and CDR2: LNHNV, YYDKDF (reference sequence). V dropped 2 bases and J dropped 2; count of bases not matched to a gene: 6. The length of the CDR3 is 16 residues. CDR3 sequence (DNA): TGTGCCACCAGCAGAAACAGGGGGCAATTGCAAGAGACCCAGTACTTC. Residues: CATSRNRGQLQETQYF.

The chain carries TRBV28 and TRBJ2-7; TRBD1 matches at 9 bases. After removal of 2 bases from V and 2 bases from J, the junction contained 1 base not matched to a gene. This CDR3 has 14 amino acids. Per the germline V gene, CDR1 is MDHEN and CDR2 is SYDVKM. CDR3 in DNA: TGTGCCAGCAGTTTAGGGACAGGGCCCTACGAGCAGTACTTC. Its translation is CASSLGTGPYEQYF.

V and J are TRBV4-3 and TRBJ2-7; 10 bases are shared with TRBD2. This CDR3 comprises 15 residues. J gave up 4 bases and V 2 bases, and 5 bases lay outside the gene matches. The germline CDR1 and CDR2 sequences are LGHNA and YSLEER. CDR3 loop: CASSQSTSGPYEQYF. Written as DNA, the CDR3 is TGCGCCAGCAGCCAATCGACTAGCGGGCCGTACGAGCAGTACTTC.

V and J are TRBV11-3 and TRBJ2-5, with no clear D. Germline CDR1 SGHNT, CDR2 YENEEA. This CDR3 comprises 14 residues. V lost 2 bases to trimming and J lost 3 bases, with 10 bases between them. The CDR3 nucleotides are TGTGCCAGCAGCTTACCAGGCCCCGAAGAGACCCAGTACTTC. This gives the protein CASSLPGPEETQYF.

This clone was picked up a small number of times. This chain uses TRBV27 with TRBJ2-7, with D unresolved. Germline CDR1 is MNHEY and CDR2 is SMNVEV (reference sequence). This CDR3 region has 12 residues. Trimming cost V 5 bases and J 4 bases, with 9 bases left between them. The CDR3: CASSQRGYEQYF. The CDR3, as DNA: TGTGCCAGCAGTCAAAGAGGATACGAGCAGTACTTC.

This sequence joins TRBV7-6 and TRBJ1-3; perhaps TRBD1 as D (5 bases). Trimming took off 3 bases at V and 4 bases at J, with 13 bases between the two ends. The CDR3 loop spans 15 amino acids. Germline loops: CDR1 SGHVS, CDR2 FNYEAQ. CDR3 region: CASSLGRGPGNTIYF. The CDR3 DNA sequence: TGTGCCAGCAGCTTGGGTAGGGGACCCGGAAACACCATATATTTT.

The chain carries TRBV6-5 and TRBJ2-5, with D maybe TRBD1 (5 bases). The V gene lost 7 bases and the J gene lost 6 bases, with 18 bases spanning the gap. The CDR3 spans 14 residues. Germline values: CDR1 MNHEY, CDR2 SVGAGI. CDR3 DNA: TGTGCCAGCATTCCCTCAAGGGGCTGGCAGACCCAGTACTTC. It encodes CASIPSRGWQTQYF.

The chain is built from TRBV19 and TRBJ2-1, with 8 bases identical to TRBD2. The J segment lost 8 bases and the V segment lost 5 bases, leaving 11 bases of the junction unmatched. Per the germline V gene, CDR1 is LNHDA and CDR2 is SQIVND (reference sequence). This CDR3 contains 15 residues. The CDR3 DNA sequence: TGTGCCAGTAGTGCCGCGCGGGGAGCGGGGGATGAGCAGTTCTTC. Translated: CASSAARGAGDEQFF.

The V gene is TRBV4-1, the J gene TRBJ2-3; no clear D. The CDR3 contains 13 residues. The V end was cut by 1 base, the J end by 5 bases, with 7 bases between. Germline V gene lookup returns CDR1 MGHRA and CDR2 YSYEKL. CDR3 bases: TGCGCCAGCAGCCAAGGATCAGGAGATACGCAGTATTTT. This translates into CASSQGSGDTQYF.

V is TRBV4-1 and J is TRBJ2-7; 7 bases are a match to TRBD1. The length of the CDR3 is 15 residues. With 1 base clipped from V and 0 bases from J, the junction kept 3 bases outside the gene matches. Germline V gene data show CDR1 as MGHRA and CDR2 as YSYEKL. The CDR3 sequence: CASSQGTGVSYEQYF. Here the CDR3 DNA reads TGCGCCAGCAGCCAAGGGACAGGCGTCTCCTACGAGCAGTACTTC.

The CDR3 region is CAINDGGQTYGYTF. In nucleotides, the CDR3 is TGCGCCATTAACGATGGAGGCCAGACATATGGCTACACCTTC. This chain joins TRBV5-1 and TRBJ1-2, with unresolved D. CDR1 and CDR2 (germline): SGHRS, YFSETQ. CDR3 length: 14 residues. The ends were cut back, 9 bases at V and 5 bases at J, with 20 bases in the middle.

The chain uses TRBV28 and TRBJ2-2; 7 bases agree with TRBD1. With V trimmed by 5 bases and J by 1 base, 1 base remained unmatched. CDR1 and CDR2 (germline): MDHEN, SYDVKM. CDR3 length: 14 residues. The CDR3 region has the DNA TGTGCCAGCAGTAGGACAGGGAACACCGGGGAGCTGTTTTTT. Amino acid sequence: CASSRTGNTGELFF.

A note on this clone: The same CDR3 can be traced to other DNA sequences in this sample. The J gene is TRBJ1-1, the V gene TRBV4-1, with 7 bases identical to TRBD1. The CDR3 has 15 residues. The V and J ends lost 1 base and 2 bases, in that order; junction bases with no gene match: 4. Germline CDR1 MGHRA, CDR2 YSYEKL. For the CDR3, the DNA is TGCGCCAGCAGCCAAGGGGACAGCTTAAACACTGAAGCTTTCTTT. Translated: CASSQGDSLNTEAFF.

This chain links TRBV27 with TRBJ2-3; D unclear. CDR3 length equals 15 residues. With 8 bases removed from V and 2 bases from J, the gap between germline ends came to 17 bases. Germline CDR1 is MNHEY and CDR2 is SMNVEV (reference sequence). The CDR3 DNA reads TGTGCCAGCTCCCCCAGTCTAACCTTCACAGATACGCAGTATTTT. Translation gives CASSPSLTFTDTQYF.

The V and J genes are TRBV27 and TRBJ2-6; no clear D gene. The V gene's germline CDR1 is MNHEY and CDR2 SMNVEV (reference sequence). CDR3 length: 15 amino acids. V dropped 4 bases and J dropped 2 bases, with 9 bases sitting between them. CDR3 sequence (DNA): TGTGCCAGCAGTTCGATAGGCCCTGGGGCCAACGTCCTGACTTTC. Its translation is CASSSIGPGANVLTF.